A selection of T cell receptor beta chains follows, all from one sample in a study of OX40 agonist ivuxolimab in advanced cancers. Clones were read by immunoSEQ multiplex PCR, and TCRdb kept only the in-frame ones, dropping some. The sample shows tens of thousands of clones, roughly nine tenths of them seen only once. The source material was CD4+ or CD8+ T cells sorted from blood, sampled in a trial of the OX40 agonist ivuxolimab. The receptors shown here come from an adult with an advanced solid tumor such as melanoma, head and neck, liver or kidney cancer. The conserved cysteine and the conserved F or W are not part of the CDR3 here. Each record gives: J gene, V gene, CDR3 protein.

>TRBJ1-1|TRBV5-1
ASSLAPGTSTEAF
>TRBJ1-3|TRBV18
ASSPTGQGVRNTIY
>TRBJ2-5|TRBV19
ATGLAGVQETQY
>TRBJ2-3|TRBV7-3
ASSTRLAGEGDTQY
>TRBJ1-1|TRBV29-1
SVEKVFGTEAF
>TRBJ2-1|TRBV28
ASSRSGRVSYNEQF
>TRBJ1-4|TRBV18
ASSPEQVGEKLF
>TRBJ2-3|TRBV19
ASSIAAGPDTQY
>TRBJ1-4|TRBV7-2
ASSSGGEKLF
>TRBJ2-1|TRBV10-3
ATGRRDSYNEQF
>TRBJ2-1|TRBV6-5
ASNSGRTNNEQF
>TRBJ1-1|TRBV18
ASSPALRTEAF
>TRBJ2-1|TRBV7-2
ASSEYGQDYNEQF
>TRBJ2-3|TRBV28
ASSADRANTDTQY
>TRBJ2-7|TRBV5-8
ASSGGTSRSYEQY
>TRBJ2-1|TRBV20-1
SASFYNEQF
>TRBJ2-6|TRBV18
ASSPGQVLSGANVLT
>TRBJ2-7|TRBV7-9
ASSPGTSGRYEQY
>TRBJ2-2|TRBV11-1
ASSTRTRTTGELF
>TRBJ1-2|TRBV6-5
ASRATGIGGYT
>TRBJ1-3|TRBV10-3
AIRGVTVGNTIY
>TRBJ2-5|TRBV7-3
ASSSTPRETQY
>-|TRBV30
AWSDWAARTSGRFEQY
>TRBJ2-6|TRBV7-2
ASSLETASGFSGANVLT
>TRBJ1-1|TRBV6-5
ASSSGNTEAF
>TRBJ2-6|TRBV5-1
ASSSSLTVAGANVLT
>TRBJ2-2|TRBV7-9
ASSLALANGELF
>TRBJ2-3|TRBV10-1
ASSLGLAETDTQY
>TRBJ1-2|TRBV11-3
ASSLAMTYGYT
>TRBJ1-2|TRBV18
ASSPGENYGYT
>TRBJ2-3|TRBV4-2
ASSQDQGGSTDTQY
>TRBJ2-1|TRBV9
ASSDSGRALNEQF
>TRBJ1-2|TRBV14
ASSQGVRLSYGYT
>TRBJ2-2|TRBV6-6
ASKDTNTGELF
>TRBJ2-2|TRBV27
ATRPRQGPNTGELF
>TRBJ1-5|TRBV5-1
ASSRGGTENQPQH
>TRBJ1-5|TRBV7-2
ASSLEVGTSNQPQH
>TRBJ1-4|TRBV7-2
ASSPGGAGNEKLF
>TRBJ1-1|TRBV7-2
ASSLLLQGNTEAF
>TRBJ1-2|TRBV7-9
ASSEILDRGYT
>TRBJ2-7|TRBV7-2
ASSSPRQGTTYEQY
>TRBJ1-4|TRBV5-8
ASRSRGVGEKLF
>TRBJ2-2|TRBV7-2
ASSLAAGELF
>TRBJ2-3|TRBV7-2
ASSLAWLAGTDTQY
>TRBJ1-5|TRBV11-2
ASSTSSNQPQH
>TRBJ2-1|TRBV5-6
ASSSSEGSSRF
>TRBJ2-5|TRBV7-6
ASSLAGTSGETQY
>TRBJ1-4|TRBV30
AWSGFNEKLF
>TRBJ1-2|TRBV28
ASSTKTGPNYGYT
>TRBJ2-7|TRBV7-2
ASSLQLSGKYEQY
>TRBJ2-7|TRBV7-8
ASSLASLESYEQY
>TRBJ2-1|TRBV10-3
AISDARNEQF